This TCR beta chain was found in a study of T-cell reconstitution after alpha-beta-depleted transplantation in children. Notes on the study in general: Fresh T-cell production supplied most of the T-cell counts and diversity seen one year after transplant.

The sample holds many counts of this clonotype. Antigen specificity is unknown. Unique molecular identifiers featured in how the TCRbeta library was prepared. TCRdb re-called the PCR reads through MiXCR, storing one row per CDR3 protein. The sample includes roughly 180,000 distinct CDR3 sequences, 8.5% to 14% seen only once; the top ten take over 10%. CDR3 length equals 16 residues. In germline, CDR1 is SEHNR, CDR2 FQNEAQ (reference sequence). Trimming stripped 4 bases from V and 0 bases from J, with 16 bases between. The sequence derives from a boy younger than 10 with acute myeloid leukemia, due to receive a stem cell transplant. Sequenced material: PBMCs, taken before TCRalphabeta/CD19-depleted stem cell transplant. J is TRBJ2-7 and V is TRBV7-9; D is uncertain. The CDR3 loop is CASSYPGPPSSYEQYF. The CDR3 coding sequence is TGTGCCAGCAGCTATCCCGGGCCCCCGAGCTCCTACGAGCAGTACTTC.